Listed below are T cell receptor beta chains from one sample, sequenced in a study of T cells after yellow fever vaccination. TCRdb reprocessed the 5' RACE reads with MiXCR, giving one entry per CDR3 protein. The sample lists about 350,000 distinct CDR3 sequences; 9.5% to 13% were seen once. Material: PBMCs, obtained on the day of the first yellow fever vaccination. The receptor source for this set is a young man who received the YFV17D yellow fever vaccine. Each CDR3 is given with its conserved first and last residue. Each record gives: V gene, J gene, clone size, D gene, CDR3 DNA, CDR3 protein. The D gene is left open where the match is weak. The listing skips clone size in some rows; elsewhere it reads once, few, many or a size class.

TRBV5-5	TRBJ1-1	.	.	TGTGCCAGCAGCTTGATGGGGGGTGCTGGCACTGAAGCTTTCTTT	CASSLMGGAGTEAFF
TRBV2	TRBJ2-4	.	TRBD1	TGTGCCAGCAGGGGGACAGAGTACATAGCCAAAAACATTCAGTACTTC	CASRGTEYIAKNIQYF
TRBV5-1	TRBJ2-1	.	TRBD1	TGCGCCAGCAGCTTGGTCCCCACAGGGGAGACCCGTGAGCAGTTCTTC	CASSLVPTGETREQFF
TRBV5-1	TRBJ2-7	.	TRBD2	TGCGCCAGCAGCTTTAGCCGGGGGGACGAGCAGTACTTC	CASSFSRGDEQYF
TRBV6-1	TRBJ2-7	few	.	TGTGCATCGTCGCAGGAAAGCTCCTACGAGCAGTACTTC	CASSQESSYEQYF
TRBV29-1	TRBJ1-1	.	.	TGCAGCGTTGAGAGATCAGAGAACACTGAAGCTTTCTTT	CSVERSENTEAFF
TRBV13	TRBJ2-1	few	.	TGTGCCAGCAGATGGGGCAATGAGCAGTTCTTC	CASRWGNEQFF
TRBV10-3	TRBJ2-5	.	.	TGTGCCATCAGTGAGTCTCAAGAGACCCAGTACTTC	CAISESQETQYF
TRBV7-9	TRBJ1-5	.	.	TGTGCCAGCAGCTTAAGCGGGGCGGCGGGTTACAATCAGCCCCAGCATTTT	CASSLSGAAGYNQPQHF
TRBV5-6	TRBJ2-5	.	.	TGTGCCAGCAGCTTGCGGGGGGCCGAGACCCAGTACTTC	CASSLRGAETQYF
TRBV20-1	TRBJ2-5	few	TRBD2	TGCAGTGCTATACTAGCGGGGGGTACCCAGTACTTC	CSAILAGGTQYF